This is a list of T cell receptor beta chains from one sample in a study of blood T cell repertoires in COVID-19. Assay: immunoSEQ multiplex PCR; the TCRdb copy retains only in-frame clones and omits some. The sample holds fewer than 350,000 clones; 90% are singletons and the top ten take about 6.8%. Material: peripheral blood. These receptors originate from a woman younger than 45 with COVID-19, enrolled during active disease. The CDR3 runs from the conserved cysteine through the conserved F or W.

J: TRBJ1-1; V: TRBV2; CDR3: CASSGSDRNTEAFF
J: TRBJ1-5; V: TRBV27; CDR3: CASSSGPVGAQHF
J: TRBJ2-7; V: TRBV3-1/TRBV3-2; CDR3: CASRGTSGSSEQYF
J: TRBJ2-7; V: TRBV5-1; CDR3: CASSLVQRGGDGQYF
J: TRBJ1-6; V: TRBV2; CDR3: CASLDGGDNSPLHF
J: TRBJ2-7; V: TRBV6-1; CDR3: CASSELPTQRPYEQYF
J: TRBJ1-2; V: TRBV28; CDR3: CASSPLPGQGPYGYTF
J: TRBJ1-1; V: TRBV6-5; CDR3: CASTGGAGDTEAFF
J: TRBJ1-4; V: TRBV5-4; CDR3: CASSTGLTGTTEELFF
J: TRBJ2-3; V: TRBV24-1; CDR3: CATSDPGTGTDTQYF
J: TRBJ1-2; V: TRBV2; CDR3: CASSRDSADYGYTF
J: TRBJ2-5; V: TRBV4-1; CDR3: CASSQGGGDQETQYF
J: TRBJ2-7; V: TRBV27; CDR3: CASSISGRIYEQYF
J: TRBJ2-5; V: TRBV9; CDR3: CASSGGLGLQYF
J: TRBJ2-3; V: TRBV28; CDR3: CASSIAGVVTDTQYF
J: TRBJ2-7; V: TRBV15; CDR3: CATSRDPQGYEQYF
J: TRBJ2-3; V: TRBV19; CDR3: CASTPDSGATDTQYF
J: TRBJ2-5; V: TRBV3-1/TRBV3-2; CDR3: CASSQGPGFQETQYF
J: TRBJ2-7; V: TRBV27; CDR3: CASGLARESYEQYF
J: TRBJ2-1; V: TRBV5-1; CDR3: CASSSSNEQFF
J: TRBJ2-5; V: TRBV3-1/TRBV3-2; CDR3: CASSQVVDTDGGETQYF
J: TRBJ2-7; V: TRBV28; CDR3: CASSLTPGTSGRYEQYF
J: TRBJ1-4; V: TRBV4-1; CDR3: CASSQDRSIGQGYEKLFF
J: TRBJ1-2; V: TRBV10-3; CDR3: CAISEPTRPNYGYTF
J: TRBJ1-1; V: TRBV7-9; CDR3: CASSFGGANTEAFF
J: TRBJ2-1; V: TRBV19; CDR3: CATIARSSRNEQFF
J: TRBJ1-1; V: TRBV6-5; CDR3: CAPGGGTEAFF
J: TRBJ2-6; V: TRBV18; CDR3: CASSPPGQGASGANVLTF
J: TRBJ1-1; V: TRBV5-1; CDR3: CASSLNGLMNTEAFF
J: TRBJ2-3; V: TRBV7-8; CDR3: CASSLAHTGSGDTQYF
J: TRBJ2-1; V: TRBV2; CDR3: CASSRSSGAYNEQFF
J: TRBJ2-7; V: TRBV27; CDR3: CASSLGLAGAQHYEQYF
J: TRBJ2-5; V: TRBV11-2; CDR3: CASSSKPTAQETQYF
J: TRBJ1-5; V: TRBV6-5; CDR3: CASSYRQVNQPQHF
J: TRBJ1-2; V: TRBV18; CDR3: CASSPEGWYGYTF
J: TRBJ2-7; V: TRBV19; CDR3: CASSTGLSTYEQYF
J: TRBJ2-1; V: TRBV5-1; CDR3: CASSLQGSGDNEQFF
J: TRBJ2-2; V: TRBV18; CDR3: CASSPTGLANTGELFF
J: TRBJ1-5; V: TRBV23-1; CDR3: CASSSPREPQHF
J: TRBJ2-7; V: TRBV30; CDR3: CAWPPLDRGNFHEQYF
J: TRBJ2-7; V: TRBV28; CDR3: CASSRTSGTYEQYF
J: TRBJ1-5; V: TRBV2; CDR3: CASSTALQGSNQPQHF
J: TRBJ2-1; V: TRBV7-6; CDR3: CASSLALAGANNEQFF
J: TRBJ1-1; V: TRBV5-1; CDR3: CASSPNRGRMNTEAFF
J: TRBJ1-3; V: TRBV30; CDR3: CAWGQGGGNTIYF
J: TRBJ2-2; V: TRBV5-4; CDR3: CASSFTGRGVTGELFF
J: TRBJ1-3; V: TRBV30; CDR3: CVWSQGQLHSGNTIYF
J: TRBJ2-7; V: TRBV30; CDR3: CAWSISGISYEQYF
J: TRBJ2-1; V: TRBV12-3/TRBV12-4; CDR3: CASSLVAGEQFF
J: TRBJ1-2; V: TRBV2; CDR3: CASSPILDRYPNYGYTF
J: TRBJ1-6; V: TRBV10-3; CDR3: CAISESEGSPLHF
J: TRBJ2-5; V: TRBV11-2; CDR3: CASTNRGGGGGETQYF
J: TRBJ2-2; V: TRBV2; CDR3: CASIRAGELFF